The subject of this entry is one T cell receptor (beta chain). The data originate from a study of T cell responses to AZD1222 COVID-19 vaccine. Produced via immunoSEQ multiplex PCR; TCRdb's table is partial and in-frame only. The sample contains 140,000 to 150,000 clones, about 90% of which appear only once. J lost 3 bases, V lost 3 bases, and 4 bases had no gene match. There are 15 residues in the CDR3. CDR1 is SGHTA and CDR2 is FQGNSA in the germline V gene. The sequence derives from an adult who received the AZD1222 COVID-19 vaccine. The chain uses TRBV7-2 and TRBJ1-2; TRBD1 agrees at 10 bases. The material was peripheral blood, obtained 28 days after the second AZD1222 dose. The CDR3 DNA follows: TGTGCCAGCAGCTTGAGACAGGGGGCGGACTATGGCTACACCTTC. As protein: CASSLRQGADYGYTF. Combining the CDR3 with reference TRBV7-2 and TRBJ1-2 gives the whole variable domain GAGVSQSPSNKVTEKGKDVELRCDPISGHTALYWYRQSLGQGLEFLIYFQGNSAPDKSGLPSDRFSAERTGGSVSTLTIQRTQQEDSAVYLCASSLRQGADYGYTFGSGTRLTVV.